This TCR beta chain was profiled in a study of cytomegalovirus exposure and HLA in healthy donors. This clone appeared a single time. The PCR was carried out with 60 Vbeta primers and 13 Jbeta primers. Measured with immunoSEQ multiplex PCR; TCRdb has only the in-frame clones, and not every one. The sample yields some 200,000 clones, about four fifths seen once. V was clipped by 3 bases and J by 9 bases, with 17 bases between them. Germline V CDR1 and CDR2: MGHDK, SYGVNS. There are 14 residues in the CDR3. This chain connects TRBV25-1 to TRBJ1-2; TRBD1 might be the D (5 bases). Material: PBMCs. The source is a female donor in good health and CMV-seronegative. The CDR3 loop is CASSDQQASASYTF. CDR3 nucleotides: TGTGCCAGCAGTGACCAACAGGCCTCGGCGAGCTACACCTTC.